This TCR beta chain comes out of a study of identical twins (dated by TCRdb to between 2015 and 2016). General notes on the study: To test whether fetal clonotypes persist, this study deep-sequenced TCR alpha and beta repertoires from monozygotic twins, from unrelated adults of various ages, and from cord blood. To rule out contamination, replicate twin experiments were performed at different times with different library preparation protocols. Beyond this particular receptor, the publication reports: Excess twin sharing in beta out-of-frame sequences was weaker because fewer shared sequences lowered the signal-to-noise ratio. Abundant cord blood beta clonotypes had fewer insertions, young adult naive repertoires showed a similar but weaker trend, and memory repertoires showed no such trend. Invariant T cells such as MAIT and iNKT could partly confound zero-insertion analyses, although diverse VJ usage argued against such confounding for most clonotypes. Out-of-frame TCR alpha sharing in monozygotic twins was systematically underestimated by recombination models, whereas sharing between unrelated individuals was in agreement with the recombination models. Because the same donors could not be followed over many years, conclusions were based on cross-sectional statistical analysis. Compared with coincidental sharing between unrelated individuals, out-of-frame TCR alpha sequences shared between twins had an excess of sequences with low generation probability.

The table lists this clonotype with a few counts. What this receptor recognizes is not known. Within one base of it there is no much larger clone, and no base qualities were kept. Every donor was a healthy Caucasian. The twin cohort comprised three pairs of female monozygotic twins, all aged about 18 to 29 years. RNA for TCR libraries was isolated from peripheral blood mononuclear cells. Inclusive of the bounding cysteine and phenylalanine, the CDR3 is 16 residues long. Solely the CDR3 DNA is kept, with 48 bases framed from the first base. Trimming at the junction amounts to 2 bases on V and 2 bases on J, and the germline ends lie 13 bases apart. CDR1 and CDR2, per the germline V gene, are SNHLY and FYNNEI. Libraries came from 5' RACE. TCRdb names Illumina HiSeq 2000 as the instrument used. Template switching introduced a universal primer binding site; the final cDNA contained a unique molecular identifier, enabling accurate counting of TCR cDNA molecules. First-strand cDNA for TCR alpha and beta chains was synthesized from specific primers in the conserved constant-segment region. Each cDNA library was double barcoded, with a SMART-Mk sample barcode plus Illumina barcodes, to control for contamination. TruSeq adapter sequences and Illumina sample barcodes were added in two successive PCR steps. Sequencing of the TCR alpha and beta cDNA libraries was done on the Illumina HiSeq platform using custom primers. The study's processing was this. MiGEC was used to process raw reads and extract unique molecular identifiers, and MiXCR was used to find CDR3 positions. For each individual, recombination models were inferred using an EM algorithm with the repgenHMM and IGoR tools. The tcR package in R was used for shared clonotype analysis, with sharing normalized by the product of cloneset sizes. To study raw recombination free of thymic and clonal selection effects, out-of-frame nonproductive sequences were analyzed. In-frame beta chains were kept once TCRdb had trimmed the public reads at Q25 with fastp and called clones with MiXCR. CDR3 protein sequences are deduplicated, and each keeps its most common genes and DNA. TCRdb assigned the V and J calls; the authors' analysis was not used. Present in this sample are around 570,000 distinct CDR3 sequences, 9.6% of which were seen just once. Together, the top ten hold roughly 3% of the sample.

The sample also formed part of further work on yellow fever vaccine responses in identical twins. As described in the second report: According to the authors, in identical twins the way T cells responded to vaccination appeared partly convergent and partly personalized. Focusing on identical twins, the study followed the T cell clones that responded to the vaccine, and did so with precision.

The sample consisted of PBMCs. The TCR originated in a woman aged 18-29 years in good health. Recombination connected TRBV2 to TRBJ2-1, with the D gene call left open. DNA sequence: TGTGCCAGCAGTGAAAGTACTAATCCCACCTACAATGAGCAGTTCTTC. Its coded protein is CASSESTNPTYNEQFF.